The next 17 T cell receptor beta chains were all read from a single sample in a study of blood T cell repertoires in COVID-19. Using immunoSEQ multiplex PCR, the repertoire was profiled, and TCRdb retains in-frame clones only, with some absent. In the table there are 200,000 or so clones, around nine tenths of which are singletons. Sequenced material: peripheral blood. These receptors were taken from a middle-aged woman who had recovered from COVID-19.

V is TRBV6-5 and J is TRBJ2-7; 10 nucleotides align to TRBD2. The junction had 7 bases not matched to a gene; V was cut back by 7 bases and J by 4 bases. Germline V lookup: CDR1 MNHEY, CDR2 SVGAGI. The CDR3 consists of 14 residues. CDR3 sequence: CASKKREGGYEQYF. In nucleotides, the CDR3 is TGTGCCAGCAAAAAGCGGGAGGGTGGTTACGAGCAGTACTTC.

This chain links TRBV13 with TRBJ2-3, with a weak D call TRBD2 (6 bases). V lost 5 bases to trimming and J lost 2 bases, with 14 bases between them. The V gene's germline CDR1 is PRHDT and CDR2 FYEKMQ (reference sequence). This CDR3 is 15 amino acids long. In DNA, the CDR3 is TGTGCCAGCAGCGCCACACTAGCTGTCACAGATACGCAGTATTTT. It encodes CASSATLAVTDTQYF.

The gene calls are TRBV28 and TRBJ2-7; D gene ambiguous. CDR3 length: 12 residues. Germline assignment: CDR1 MDHEN and CDR2 SYDVKM. Trimming cost V 2 bases and J 3 bases, with 5 bases left between them. CDR3 residues: CASSLRSYEQYF. DNA of the CDR3: TGTGCCAGCAGTTTAAGGAGCTACGAGCAGTACTTC.

The chain joins TRBV5-6 to TRBJ2-7; D might be TRBD1 (7 bases). Trimming took off 4 bases at V and 7 bases at J, with 18 bases between the two ends. Germline assignment: CDR1 SGHDT and CDR2 YYEEEE. The CDR3 consists of 14 residues. The CDR3 DNA sequence: TGTGCCAGCAGCCCGGTAACAGGGGCGGGGGAGCAGTACTTC. Encoded protein: CASSPVTGAGEQYF.

This chain joins TRBV29-1 and TRBJ1-1; perhaps TRBD1 as D (5 bases). V was cut by 7 bases and J by 1 base, with 13 bases left in between. This CDR3 is 13 amino acids long. Germline CDR1 and CDR2: SQVTM and ANQGSEA. The CDR3 coding sequence is TGCAGCGCTACCCGGGGGACGAACACTGAAGCTTTCTTT. Protein: CSATRGTNTEAFF.

The chain is built from TRBV4-1 and TRBJ2-7; D might be TRBD1 (6 bases). V was clipped by 0 bases and J by 0 bases, with 21 bases between them. Germline loops: CDR1 MGHRA, CDR2 YSYEKL. The length of the CDR3 is 19 residues. The CDR3 bases are TGCGCCAGCAGCCAAGAGTTCAGGGGCGGCGTGAAGAGCTCCTACGAGCAGTACTTC. Its translation: CASSQEFRGGVKSSYEQYF.

V and J are TRBV7-8 and TRBJ2-3, with 10 bases fitting TRBD2. V shed 5 bases, J shed 3 bases, and the junction held 11 bases outside the gene matches. CDR3 length: 17 residues. Germline CDR1 reads SGHVS; CDR2 reads FQNEAQ. CDR3 bases: TGTGCCAGCAGCCCCCGAGCTAGCGGGAGTGGAACAGATACGCAGTATTTT. Amino acids: CASSPRASGSGTDTQYF.

This chain uses TRBV25-1 with TRBJ2-1; TRBD2 aligns across 11 bases. CDR3 length: 18 amino acids. From germline, CDR1 is MGHDK and CDR2 SYGVNS. V lost 3 bases and J lost 1; bases outside the gene matches: 8. DNA of the CDR3: TGTGCCAGCAGTGAGGGTTTCGGGACTAGCGGATCCTACAATGAGCAGTTCTTC. Encoded protein: CASSEGFGTSGSYNEQFF.

The CDR3 loop is CASSYFRNTEAFF. The CDR3 bases are TGTGCCAGCAGTTACTTTAGGAACACTGAAGCTTTCTTT. The V gene is TRBV6-5, the J gene TRBJ1-1, with D unresolved. Trimming removed 1 base at V and 1 base at J, with 4 bases between. The CDR3 is 13 residues long. Germline values: CDR1 MNHEY, CDR2 SVGAGI.

The genes are TRBV18 and TRBJ2-7, with 7 bases lining up with TRBD1. This CDR3 is built from 13 residues. The V segment lost 6 bases and the J segment 6 bases; nucleotides outside the gene matches: 8. CDR1 is KGHSH and CDR2 is LQKENI in the germline V gene. The CDR3 sequence is CASSPGTDREQYF. In nucleotides, the CDR3 is TGTGCCAGCTCTCCCGGGACAGACCGCGAGCAGTACTTC. Based on the CDR3 plus reference TRBV18 and TRBJ2-7, the full variable domain is NAGVMQNPRHLVRRRGQEARLRCSPMKGHSHVYWYRQLPEEGLKFMVYLQKENIIDESGMPKERFSAEFPKEGPSILRIQQVVRGDSAAYFCASSPGTDREQYFGPGTRLTVT.

The J gene is TRBJ2-1, the V gene TRBV12-3 or TRBV12-4; TRBD1 is a possible D gene (5 bases). The CDR3 sequence is 13 residues long. The V gene lost 4 bases and the J gene lost 4 bases, with 8 bases spanning the gap. The CDR3 DNA sequence: TGTGCCAGCAGTTCCACAGGTTACAATGAGCAGTTCTTC. This encodes CASSSTGYNEQFF.

This rearrangement joins TRBV6-5 to TRBJ2-5, with TRBD2 as a possible D gene (5 bases). The CDR3 is 14 amino acids. Trimming removed 2 bases from V and 3 bases from J, with 10 bases in between. Germline V gene sequence: CDR1 MNHEY, CDR2 SVGAGI. As DNA, the CDR3 is TGTGCCAGCAGTTACGGCCGGGGAGAAGAGACCCAGTACTTC. Translated, it gives CASSYGRGEETQYF.

This clone was counted a single time. J is TRBJ2-7 and V is TRBV3-1 (or the pseudogene TRBV3-2), with 8 bases that match TRBD1. The CDR3 contains 14 residues. CDR1 LGHDT and CDR2 YNNKEL come from the germline V gene (reference sequence). V shed 3 bases and J 6 bases; nucleotides not matched to a gene: 7. Written as DNA, the CDR3 is TGTGCCAGCAGCCACTCCGGGACAGGTAGCGAGCAGTACTTC. As protein: CASSHSGTGSEQYF.

The V and J genes are TRBV10-2 and TRBJ2-3; 8 bases align to TRBD2. CDR1 WSHSY and CDR2 SAAADI come from the germline V gene. The CDR3 extends over 15 amino acids. Losses at the gene ends were 4 bases for V and 0 bases for J; bases not matched to a gene: 3. The chain's CDR3 is CASSGTSGSTDTQYF. The CDR3 DNA follows: TGCGCCAGCAGTGGCACTAGCGGTAGCACAGATACGCAGTATTTT.

This clone was seen a handful of times. The chain links TRBV7-2 to TRBJ2-1, with 11 nucleotides matching TRBD2. V lost 2 bases and J lost 7; bases outside the gene matches: 7. The CDR3 has 16 residues. CDR1 is SGHTA, CDR2 FQGNSA, per germline. CDR3 amino acids: CASSLSLAGVGNEQFF. The CDR3 DNA follows: TGTGCCAGCAGCTTATCACTAGCGGGAGTCGGTAATGAGCAGTTCTTC.

V is TRBV13 and J is TRBJ2-2; 9 nucleotides line up with TRBD2. There are 16 residues in the CDR3. Per germline, CDR1 PRHDT and CDR2 FYEKMQ (reference sequence). V shed 3 bases and J 4 bases; nucleotides not matched to a gene: 6. The CDR3 DNA follows: TGTGCCAGCAGCTTTATAGCGGGAGAGGGCACCGGGGAGCTGTTTTTT. This sequence encodes CASSFIAGEGTGELFF. The variable domain in full, with the rest retrieved from reference TRBV13 and TRBJ2-2, is AAGVIQSPRHLIKEKRETATLKCYPIPRHDTVYWYQQGPGQDPQFLISFYEKMQSDKGSIPDRFSAQQFSDYHSELNMSSLELGDSALYFCASSFIAGEGTGELFFGEGSRLTVL.

The V call is TRBV4-3, the J call TRBJ2-1; 8 positions agree with TRBD2. Germline values: CDR1 LGHNA, CDR2 YSLEER. There are 15 residues in the CDR3. The J segment lost 4 bases and the V segment lost 1 base, leaving 3 bases of the junction unmatched. CDR3 bases: TGCGCCAGCAGCCAAGTGACTAGCGTTTACAATGAGCAGTTCTTC. It specifies CASSQVTSVYNEQFF.